The 20 T cell receptor beta chains given below trace back to one sample, sequenced in a study of spatial heterogeneity in lung cancer (dated by TCRdb to between 2019 and 2020). Library method: 5' RACE. Reads for this sample came from a NextSeq 500. TCRdb passed the public sequencing reads through fastp at Q25 and MiXCR, retaining productive beta sequences. CDR3 protein sequences are deduplicated, and each keeps its most common genes and DNA. This sample lists roughly 15,000 distinct CDR3 sequences; 3.6% were detected once. The ten largest clones take up roughly 10% of the sample. The meaning of the sample's time point label: sample taken at primary tumor resection. The sequenced sample was normal lung tissue next to the tumor, obtained at surgery. These receptors were taken from a male donor with early-stage non-small cell lung cancer.

This clonotype came up many times. This beta chain turned up in a library designed for alpha chains; as an off-target read, its abundance says little. The chain recombines TRBV3-1 with TRBJ2-5; 10 nucleotides line up with TRBD2. CDR1 is LGHDT, CDR2 YNNKEL, per germline (reference sequence). V lost 3 bases and J lost 4; bases outside the gene matches: 5. The CDR3 is 15 amino acids. The CDR3 here is CASSHSLAGGETQYF. The CDR3 DNA follows: TGTGCCAGCAGCCATTCTTTAGCGGGAGGAGAGACCCAGTACTTC.

About this clonotype itself: With the library built for alpha chains, this beta chain is off target and its frequency is not meaningful. The rearrangement links TRBV20-1 to TRBJ1-2, with TRBD1 identical over 11 bases. The CDR3 spans 12 residues. The V segment lost 5 bases and the J segment 7 bases; nucleotides outside the gene matches: 3. Germline V gene lookup returns CDR1 DFQATT and CDR2 SNEGSKA (reference sequence). The CDR3 nucleotides are TGCAGTGCTCCCGGACAGGGGGCTGGCTACACCTTC. Its translation: CSAPGQGAGYTF.

In its sample, this clonotype was seen many times. This beta chain slipped into a library made for alpha chains as a stray read, so its size is not meaningful. The V call is TRBV7-9, the J call TRBJ1-5; D uncertain. With 1 base removed from V and 6 bases from J, the gap between germline ends came to 13 bases. This CDR3 comprises 15 residues. Germline V CDR1 and CDR2: SEHNR, FQNEAQ (reference sequence). CDR3 nucleotide sequence: TGTGCCAGCAGCTTAGGGACGGACTCGGGTCAGCCCCAGCATTTT. This encodes CASSLGTDSGQPQHF. Full variable domain (missing parts from reference TRBV7-9 and TRBJ1-5): DTGVSQNPRHKITKRGQNVTFRCDPISEHNRLYWYRQTLGQGPEFLTYFQNEAQLEKSRLLSDRFSAERPKGSFSTLEIQRTEQGDSAMYLCASSLGTDSGQPQHFGDGTRLSIL.

With respect to this clonotype: As an off-target read in a library built for alpha chains, this beta chain has a frequency of little significance. The chain combines TRBV19 with TRBJ1-1, with unresolved D. Germline values: CDR1 LNHDA, CDR2 SQIVND (reference sequence). V lost 9 bases and J lost 11, with 22 bases in between. The CDR3 is 13 residues long. The CDR3: CASSTSGRGEAFF. In DNA form, the CDR3 reads TGTGCCAGCAGCACCTCTGGGCGAGGTGAGGCTTTCTTT.

This clonotype has ten or more counts. This beta chain turned up in a library designed for alpha chains; as an off-target read, its abundance says little. V usage is TRBV4-1 and J usage is TRBJ2-1, with 7 positions matching TRBD2. The ends lost 0 bases at V and 7 bases at J; junction bases unmatched: 9. CDR3 length: 16 amino acids. Germline-derived CDR1 and CDR2 are MGHRA and YSYEKL. In DNA form, the CDR3 reads TGCGCCAGCAGCCAAGATCGGGCGGGAGTGTTTAATGAGCAGTTCTTC. Amino acids: CASSQDRAGVFNEQFF.

Many counts were recorded for this clonotype. This beta chain came through as a stray read in a library set up for alpha chains, and its size says little. The CDR3 nucleotides are TGCGCCAGCAGCCCGCCGGACAGCTACGAGCAGTACTTC. Translated: CASSPPDSYEQYF. The chain couples TRBV5-1 to TRBJ2-7; D is possibly TRBD1 (6 bases). Germline assignment: CDR1 SGHRS and CDR2 YFSETQ. This CDR3 is built from 13 residues. V was pared by 4 bases and J by 3 bases, with 11 bases between.

This clonotype showed up many times. For a library built for alpha chains, this beta chain is a stray read; little rests on its size. The chain combines TRBV7-8 with TRBJ1-2; no clear D gene. Germline V lookup: CDR1 SGHVS, CDR2 FQNEAQ. Trimming cost V 8 bases and J 7 bases, with 17 bases left between them. CDR3 length: 13 amino acids. CDR3 protein: CASASPGEAGYTF. DNA of the CDR3: TGTGCCAGCGCGTCCCCCGGGGAAGCTGGCTACACCTTC.

This clonotype showed up many times. Found in a library prepared for alpha chains, this beta chain is an off-target read, and its abundance has little meaning. The chain carries TRBV27 and TRBJ1-1, with D possibly TRBD1 on 5 matching bases. The CDR3 loop spans 14 amino acids. Germline V gives CDR1 MNHEY, CDR2 SMNVEV (reference sequence). Trimming cost V 6 bases and J 4 bases, with 15 bases left between them. The CDR3 here is CASSPGTSGTEAFF. The CDR3, as DNA: TGTGCCAGCAGCCCCGGGACGAGTGGCACTGAAGCTTTCTTT.

This clonotype was counted many times. This beta chain is a stray sequence in a library constructed for alpha chains; its clone size is not meaningful. The J gene is TRBJ1-1, the V gene TRBV12-3 or TRBV12-4; D might be TRBD1 (5 bases). Trimming took off 7 bases at V and 1 base at J, with 13 bases between the two ends. CDR3 length: 14 amino acids. Written as DNA, the CDR3 is TGTGCCAGCATGGGGGGGTTAGGGAACACTGAAGCTTTCTTT. Its translation: CASMGGLGNTEAFF.

This clonotype was counted many times. Because the library targeted alpha chains, this beta chain is an off-target read whose size means little. The chain is built from TRBV20-1 and TRBJ2-4, with 8 bases lining up with TRBD2. J gave up 5 bases and V 0 bases, and 6 bases lay outside the gene matches. From germline, CDR1 is DFQATT and CDR2 SNEGSKA (reference sequence). The CDR3 covers 15 residues. Here the CDR3 DNA reads TGCAGTGCTAGAGATCCGCGGGAGGCCGAAAACATTCAGTACTTC. This encodes CSARDPREAENIQYF.

This clonotype came up many times. The library was built for alpha chains, so this beta chain is an off-target read and its size means little. The CDR3 DNA sequence: TGTGCCAGCAGTCCGACAGGGCGGGATGAAAAACTGTTTTTT. Translating it yields CASSPTGRDEKLFF. V gene TRBV6-5 combines with J gene TRBJ1-4; 7 bases are shared with TRBD1. The trim removed 5 bases at V and 6 bases at J, leaving 6 bases unmatched. This CDR3 is built from 14 residues. Germline assignment: CDR1 MNHEY and CDR2 SVGAGI.

At least ten counts were recorded for this clonotype. For a library built for alpha chains, this beta chain is a stray read; little rests on its size. The chain links TRBV3-1 to TRBJ2-7, with a tentative D call TRBD2 (5 bases). The V gene lost 0 bases and the J gene lost 9 bases, with 18 bases spanning the gap. The CDR3 covers 15 residues. Germline V gene sequence: CDR1 LGHDT, CDR2 YNNKEL (reference sequence). The CDR3 sequence is CASSQDPDSLRGQYF. The CDR3 nucleotides read TGTGCCAGCAGCCAAGACCCGGACTCCCTCCGTGGGCAGTACTTC.

In its sample, this clonotype was seen many times. The size of this beta chain means little, since it is a stray read in a library made for alpha chains. This sequence joins TRBV20-1 and TRBJ2-5; D not resolved. The CDR3 extends over 11 amino acids. Per germline, CDR1 DFQATT and CDR2 SNEGSKA (reference sequence). With 6 bases removed from V and 2 bases from J, the gap between germline ends came to 7 bases. CDR3 protein: CSAMEQETQYF. DNA of the CDR3: TGCAGTGCCATGGAGCAAGAGACCCAGTACTTC.

This clonotype was counted ten times or more. Being off target in a library aimed at alpha chains, this beta chain has a size of little meaning. V gene TRBV15 combines with J gene TRBJ2-2; D not certain. The germline V and J ends were trimmed by 3 bases and 1 base, with 9 bases remaining between them. Germline CDR1 reads LNHNV; CDR2 reads YYDKDF (reference sequence). This CDR3 has 15 residues. The DNA of the CDR3 is TGTGCCACCAGCAGGGAAATATTGAACACCGGGGAGCTGTTTTTT. Amino acids: CATSREILNTGELFF. Variable domain in full (rest from reference TRBV15 and TRBJ2-2): DAMVIQNPRYQVTQFGKPVTLSCSQTLNHNVMYWYQQKSSQAPKLLFHYYDKDFNNEADTPDNFQSRRPNTSFCFLDIRSPGLGDTAMYLCATSREILNTGELFFGEGSRLTVL.

This clonotype was seen repeatedly, ten times or more. This beta chain is off target for a library built for alpha chains, so its abundance means little. The chain couples TRBV7-6 to TRBJ1-5; a possible D gene is TRBD1 (5 bases). V lost 1 base, J lost 0 bases, and 16 bases lay in between. This CDR3 has 18 residues. Germline V lookup: CDR1 SGHVS, CDR2 FNYEAQ. In DNA form, the CDR3 reads TGTGCCAGCAGCTTAGGGGCCCCGACAGATTATAGCAATCAGCCCCAGCATTTT. It yields the protein CASSLGAPTDYSNQPQHF. The entire variable domain, with the rest obtained from reference TRBV7-6 and TRBJ1-5, is as follows: GAGVSQSPRYKVTKRGQDVALRCDPISGHVSLYWYRQALGQGPEFLTYFNYEAQQDKSGLPNDRFSAERPEGSISTLTIQRTEQRDSAMYRCASSLGAPTDYSNQPQHFGDGTRLSIL.

This clonotype was seen ten or more times. Because this beta chain is a stray read in a library intended to capture alpha chains, its abundance should not be given much weight. The gene calls are TRBV15 and TRBJ2-1, with 8 bases aligning to TRBD2. Germline CDR1 is LNHNV and CDR2 is YYDKDF (reference sequence). This CDR3 region has 14 residues. J gave up 4 bases and V 10 bases, and 9 bases lay outside the gene matches. The CDR3 sequence: CAIEAGEGYNEQFF. CDR3 DNA: TGTGCCATCGAAGCGGGAGAGGGGTACAATGAGCAGTTCTTC. Full variable domain (outside the CDR3, taken from reference TRBV15 and TRBJ2-1): DAMVIQNPRYQVTQFGKPVTLSCSQTLNHNVMYWYQQKSSQAPKLLFHYYDKDFNNEADTPDNFQSRRPNTSFCFLDIRSPGLGDTAMYLCAIEAGEGYNEQFFGPGTRLTVL.

Many counts were recorded for this clonotype. Little can be read into the size of this beta chain, an off-target read in a library designed for alpha chains. The chain has TRBV3-1 and TRBJ2-7, with a weak D call TRBD1 (5 bases). This CDR3 has 15 residues. The ends were cut back, 7 bases at V and 5 bases at J, with 21 bases in the middle. The germline CDR1 and CDR2 sequences are LGHDT and YNNKEL (reference sequence). CDR3 protein: CASTLGAAIADEQYF. DNA for the CDR3: TGTGCCAGCACTCTAGGGGCAGCCATTGCGGACGAGCAGTACTTC.

This clonotype was counted ten times or more. Since it is a stray read in a library aimed at alpha chains, this beta chain has a size that is not meaningful. The chain carries TRBV11-3 and TRBJ2-1; no clear D. V was cut by 2 bases and J by 9 bases, with 11 bases left in between. The CDR3 contains 13 residues. Germline V gene lookup returns CDR1 SGHNT and CDR2 YENEEA. CDR3 in DNA: TGTGCCAGCAGCTTATTAGCCCGTAGTGAGCAGTTCTTC. This codes for CASSLLARSEQFF.

Judged by abundance, this clonotype is medium-sized. Since it is a stray read in a library aimed at alpha chains, this beta chain has a size that is not meaningful. The rearrangement joins TRBV4-1 to TRBJ1-4; 8 bases fit TRBD1. Germline CDR1 is MGHRA and CDR2 is YSYEKL. Unmatched junction bases numbered 8, after V lost 0 bases and J lost 8 bases. The CDR3 has 16 amino acids. The CDR3 reads CASSQEIRGRSEKLFF. The DNA for the CDR3 is TGCGCCAGCAGCCAAGAGATCAGGGGGCGCAGCGAAAAACTGTTTTTT.

Ten or more counts support this clonotype. For a library built for alpha chains, this beta chain is a stray read; little rests on its size. The V and J genes are TRBV4-1 and TRBJ1-3; D is unresolved. The CDR3 loop spans 19 amino acids. CDR1 is MGHRA, CDR2 YSYEKL, per germline. V gave up 1 base and J gave up 0 bases, with 19 bases separating them. CDR3 in DNA: TGCGCCAGCAGCCAAGTATTGGGATCCAGGACCACCTCTGGAAACACCATATATTTT. It codes for CASSQVLGSRTTSGNTIYF.